What follows are 17 T cell receptor beta chains derived from one specimen sequenced in a study of blood T cell repertoires in COVID-19. The data were produced by immunoSEQ multiplex PCR, yet TCRdb's version contains in-frame clones alone and is incomplete. The repertoire holds 110,000 to 150,000 clones, with approximately 80% as singletons. The sample comprised peripheral blood. The source is a man aged 60 to 69 with active or convalescent COVID-19.

The chain links TRBV2 to TRBJ2-1, with 7 bases fitting TRBD1. CDR3 size: 15 residues. Germline V gene lookup returns CDR1 SNHLY and CDR2 FYNNEI. Trimming took 1 base from V and 4 from J; bases not matched to a gene: 4. CDR3 DNA: TGTGCCAGCAGTGAAGACCGACAGGGTTACAATGAGCAGTTCTTC. This encodes CASSEDRQGYNEQFF.

The genes are TRBV30 and TRBJ1-3; the D gene is possibly TRBD1 (6 bases). This CDR3 comprises 16 residues. V was shortened by 4 bases and J by 0 bases, with 16 bases between the two germline ends. Per germline, CDR1 GTSNPN and CDR2 SVGIG (reference sequence). DNA of the CDR3: TGTGCCTGGATGGGGGCAGGGTACATCTCTGGAAACACCATATATTTT. Translating gives CAWMGAGYISGNTIYF.

A note on this clone: An end of the junction differs from the germline gene, which may be a read error. V gene TRBV7-2 combines with J gene TRBJ1-6; D is perhaps TRBD1 (5 bases). Germline-derived CDR1 and CDR2 are SGHTA and FQGNSA. This CDR3 has 14 amino acids. The CDR3 nucleotides read TGTGCCAGCAGCTTATCGGGCGCTAGGACGGAGGGGACCTTT. Its protein is CASSLSGARTEGTF.

This chain uses TRBV7-2 with TRBJ2-7; possibly TRBD1 for D (5 bases). The CDR3 extends over 15 amino acids. Germline V lookup: CDR1 SGHTA, CDR2 FQGNSA. Trimming left V 5 bases short and J 1 base short, with 15 bases between. The CDR3 bases are TGTGCCAGCAGCCCCACATCACAGGAGTCCTACGAGCAGTACTTC. Protein sequence: CASSPTSQESYEQYF.

J is TRBJ2-7 and V is TRBV7-2; the D gene is possibly TRBD2 (5 bases). Germline loops: CDR1 SGHTA, CDR2 FQGNSA. The CDR3 sequence is 13 residues long. Trimming took off 7 bases at V and 0 bases at J, with 10 bases between the two ends. In DNA, the CDR3 is TGTGCCAGCATTGAGGACTCCTCCTACGAGCAGTACTTC. It yields the protein CASIEDSSYEQYF.

The V gene is TRBV18, the J gene TRBJ1-4; 8 bases fit TRBD1. V was clipped by 3 bases and J by 5 bases; unmatched bases: 2. The germline V gene encodes CDR1 KGHSH and CDR2 LQKENI. The CDR3 sequence is 14 residues long. The CDR3 nucleotides read TGTGCCAGCTCACCGGGACAGGAGAATGAAAAACTGTTTTTT. This translates into CASSPGQENEKLFF.

V is TRBV10-2 and J is TRBJ2-7, with D possibly being TRBD2 (6 bases). Between the trimmed V and J ends, which lost 0 bases and 6 bases, there was a span of 12 bases. This CDR3 is built from 14 residues. Germline values: CDR1 WSHSY, CDR2 SAAADI. The CDR3: CASSESRELGEQYV. CDR3 nucleotides: TGCGCCAGCAGTGAGTCCCGGGAGTTGGGCGAGCAGTACGTC.

V gene TRBV6-2 or TRBV6-3 combines with J gene TRBJ2-1, with 10 bases matching TRBD2. CDR1 MNHEY and CDR2 SVGEGT come from the germline V gene. Losses at the gene ends were 6 bases for V and 3 bases for J; bases not matched to a gene: 11. The CDR3 consists of 17 residues. The CDR3, as DNA: TGTGCCAGCAGCGACGGGCTAGCGGGAGCTGACTACAATGAGCAGTTCTTC. It is translated as CASSDGLAGADYNEQFF.

CDR3 sequence reads: CASSNRESNYGYTF. CDR3 DNA sequence: TGTGCCAGCAGCAACAGGGAAAGTAACTATGGCTACACCTTC. J is TRBJ1-2 and V is TRBV7-9, with a possible D match to TRBD1 (6 bases). Germline CDR1 is SEHNR and CDR2 is FQNEAQ (reference sequence). Trimming removed 5 bases at V and 1 base at J, with 11 bases between. The CDR3 contains 14 residues.

The chain recombines TRBV6-5 with TRBJ1-6; D gene uncertain. The CDR3 runs to 15 residues. The germline V gene encodes CDR1 MNHEY and CDR2 SVGAGI. V shed 0 bases and J shed 10 bases, with 13 bases lying between them. The CDR3 region has the DNA TGTGCCAGCAGTTACTCTACTAGGGTACGATCACCCCTCCACTTT. Translated, it gives CASSYSTRVRSPLHF.

This chain connects TRBV6-1 to TRBJ1-1; D call uncertain. Germline V CDR1 and CDR2: MNHNS, SASEGT. The CDR3 is 15 residues long. V was cut by 2 bases and J by 1 base, with 11 bases left in between. CDR3 in amino acids: CASSEFWQANTEAFF. CDR3 in DNA: TGTGCCAGCAGTGAATTTTGGCAGGCGAACACTGAAGCTTTCTTT.

The rearrangement links TRBV11-2 to TRBJ2-3; 8 bases map to TRBD2. Germline V CDR1 and CDR2: SGHAT, FQNNGV. Germline trimming cut 6 bases from V and 3 bases from J; bases unmatched to any gene: 11. The CDR3 is made up of 16 amino acids. CDR3 amino acids: CASRRERLAFTDTQYF. The CDR3 nucleotides read TGTGCCAGCAGGAGGGAGAGACTAGCGTTTACAGATACGCAGTATTTT.

The rearrangement links TRBV4-3 to TRBJ1-1, with D possibly being TRBD1 (6 bases). Trimming took off 3 bases at V and 6 bases at J, with 17 bases between the two ends. The germline V gene encodes CDR1 LGHNA and CDR2 YSLEER. The CDR3 extends over 15 amino acids. CDR3 amino acids: CASSQNRGRGAEAFF. DNA of the CDR3: TGCGCCAGCAGCCAGAATCGGGGCAGGGGAGCTGAAGCTTTCTTT.

The V gene is TRBV30, the J gene TRBJ2-6, with D hard to call. The V and J ends lost 3 bases and 0 bases respectively, with 6 bases between them. Per germline, CDR1 GTSNPN and CDR2 SVGIG (reference sequence). The CDR3 loop spans 14 amino acids. The CDR3 nucleotides are TGTGCCTGGAGGAACACCTCTGGGGCCAACGTCCTGACTTTC. It is translated as CAWRNTSGANVLTF.

The chain is built from TRBV9 and TRBJ2-5, with 10 positions matching TRBD2. Germline assignment: CDR1 SGDLS and CDR2 YYNGEE. This CDR3 has 16 residues. Unmatched junction bases numbered 10, after V lost 4 bases and J lost 4 bases. Here the CDR3 DNA reads TGTGCCAGCAGCCTTCCCGCGCTAGCGGGAGTAGAGACCCAGTACTTC. This translates into CASSLPALAGVETQYF.

The chain has TRBV19 and TRBJ2-3; D is ambiguous. V was shortened by 2 bases and J by 11 bases, with 14 bases between the two germline ends. In germline, CDR1 is LNHDA, CDR2 SQIVND (reference sequence). The CDR3 sequence is 13 residues long. CDR3 in amino acids: CASSISLPSRQYF. For the CDR3, the DNA is TGTGCCAGTAGTATATCCTTGCCCAGTCGGCAGTATTTT.

The chain links TRBV4-3 to TRBJ2-5; 8 positions match TRBD2. Trimming took 0 bases from V and 5 from J; bases not matched to a gene: 8. Germline V gene sequence: CDR1 LGHNA, CDR2 YSLEER. The CDR3 is 16 amino acids. The CDR3: CASSQDAAGGIETQYF. DNA of the CDR3: TGCGCCAGCAGCCAAGATGCGGCGGGAGGAATCGAGACCCAGTACTTC.